This TCR beta chain was sequenced in a study of T cells in Graves' hyperthyroidism and ophthalmopathy. Whole-study context: Once the initial diagnosis was made, peripheral blood was obtained before any treatment.

In its sample, this clonotype was seen many times. Its specificity is unknown. There were TCR beta CDR3 regions amplified from RNA transcripts. First-round RT-PCR targeting the TCR CDR3 was performed with the HTBI primer set. TCRdb independently ran MiXCR on the multiplex PCR reads; one entry per CDR3 protein. The top ten hold approximately 19% of the sample, which has under 400,000 distinct CDR3 sequences, around 15% seen once. The germline V gene encodes CDR1 SQVTM and CDR2 ANQGSEA. V lost 6 bases and J 0 bases, leaving 15 bases between the germline ends. The CDR3 contains 14 residues. Study observations and caveats: Most expanded thyroid clonotypes above 0.001 recurred in blood.

The origin of this receptor is a woman in her sixties with Graves' ophthalmopathy. The chain uses TRBV29-1 and TRBJ2-7, with D perhaps matching TRBD1 or TRBD2 (6 bases each). Sequencing was carried out using blood. CDR3 coding DNA: TGCAGCGTGGTGGGGGGACAAAGCTCCTACGAGCAGTACTTC. Translating gives CSVVGGQSSYEQYF.